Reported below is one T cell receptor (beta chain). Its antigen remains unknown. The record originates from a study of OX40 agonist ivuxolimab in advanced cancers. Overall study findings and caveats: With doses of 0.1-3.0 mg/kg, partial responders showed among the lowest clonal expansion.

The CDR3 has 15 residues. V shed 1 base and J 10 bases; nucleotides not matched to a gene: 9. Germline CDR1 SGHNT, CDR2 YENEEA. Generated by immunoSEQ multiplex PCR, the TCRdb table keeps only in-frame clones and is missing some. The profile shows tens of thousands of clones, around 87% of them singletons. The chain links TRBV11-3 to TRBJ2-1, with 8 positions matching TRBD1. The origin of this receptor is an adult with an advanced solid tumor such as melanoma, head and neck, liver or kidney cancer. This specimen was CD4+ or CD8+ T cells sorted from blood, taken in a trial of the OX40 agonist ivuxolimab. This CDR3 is CASSLGGQGSREQFF. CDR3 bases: TGTGCCAGCAGCTTAGGTGGACAGGGTTCTAGGGAGCAGTTCTTC.